What follows are 21 T cell receptor beta chains derived from one specimen sequenced in a study of Ad26.COV2.S vaccination and SARS-CoV-2 variants. Repertoires were generated with immunoSEQ multiplex PCR, while TCRdb's copy carries only in-frame clones and drops some. The data contain around 100,000 clones, about four fifths of them singletons. This sample comprised peripheral blood, obtained after recovery from COVID-19. The receptors derive from a human donor who had recovered from COVID-19.

The chain uses TRBV19 and TRBJ1-5, with D tentatively TRBD1 (6 bases). The CDR3 totals 14 residues. Germline values: CDR1 LNHDA, CDR2 SQIVND (reference sequence). The V end was cut by 3 bases, the J end by 5 bases, with 11 bases between. CDR3: CASSIGQTYQPQHF. The CDR3 nucleotides read TGTGCCAGTAGTATCGGACAGACTTATCAGCCCCAGCATTTT.

This clone showed up just a few times. The sample contains more than one DNA sequence encoding this CDR3. The genes are TRBV3-1 (or the pseudogene TRBV3-2) and TRBJ1-2; the D gene is possibly TRBD1 (5 bases). Germline V gives CDR1 LGHDT, CDR2 YNNKEL (reference sequence). Trimming pared 4 bases from V and 8 bases from J, leaving 17 bases between. The CDR3 runs 14 residues. CDR3: CASSPGGGWGGYTF. The CDR3, as DNA: TGTGCCAGCAGCCCAGGCGGGGGGTGGGGGGGCTACACCTTC.

The chain is built from TRBV9 and TRBJ2-2, with TRBD2 as a possible D gene (6 bases). CDR1 and CDR2 (germline): SGDLS, YYNGEE. The CDR3 extends over 15 amino acids. V dropped 0 bases and J dropped 1 base, with 7 bases sitting between them. CDR3 in DNA: TGTGCCAGCAGCGTAGCAGCGGGGAACACCGGGGAGCTGTTTTTT. Protein sequence: CASSVAAGNTGELFF.

The V call is TRBV7-9, the J call TRBJ2-7; D call uncertain. Germline V gives CDR1 SEHNR, CDR2 FQNEAQ (reference sequence). This CDR3 has 12 amino acids. Trimming cost V 5 bases and J 4 bases, with 9 bases left between them. CDR3 nucleotides: TGTGCCAGCAGCCGATACTCGTACGAGCAGTACTTC. Translated: CASSRYSYEQYF.

This chain uses TRBV21-1 with TRBJ1-4. TRBV21-1 represents a pseudogene. This CDR3 has 16 amino acids. CDR3 amino acids: CASSKAVGSLDEKLFF. CDR3 nucleotides: TGTGCCAGCAGCAAAGCTGTCGGGAGTCTTGATGAAAAACTGTTTTTT.

The chain combines TRBV4-3 with TRBJ1-3; weak D call: TRBD1 (5 bases). V was cut by 0 bases and J by 1 base, with 10 bases left in between. Germline values: CDR1 LGHNA, CDR2 YSLEER. This CDR3 has 16 residues. The CDR3 DNA is TGCGCCAGCAGCCAAGAGGTCTGGGGGTCTGGAAACACCATATATTTT. This codes for CASSQEVWGSGNTIYF.

This chain links TRBV19 with TRBJ2-1; 8 bases line up with TRBD1. Per the germline V gene, CDR1 is LNHDA and CDR2 is SQIVND (reference sequence). V gave up 7 bases and J gave up 8 bases; unmatched junction bases: 10. The CDR3 has 14 amino acids. CDR3 DNA: TGTGCCAGTACAGGGGGCAGTTCTATGTATGAGCAGTTCTTC. The encoded protein is CASTGGSSMYEQFF. Full variable domain (rest looked up from reference TRBV19 and TRBJ2-1): DGGITQSPKYLFRKEGQNVTLSCEQNLNHDAMYWYRQDPGQGLRLIYYSQIVNDFQKGDIAEGYSVSREKKESFPLTVTSAQKNPTAFYLCASTGGSSMYEQFFGPGTRLTVL.

The V gene is TRBV12-3 or TRBV12-4, the J gene TRBJ1-2, with 9 nucleotides matching TRBD1. Unmatched junction bases numbered 7, after V lost 6 bases and J lost 8 bases. The CDR3 has 13 residues. CDR3 nucleotide sequence: TGTGCCAGCAGCGATGACAGGGGGGGAGGCTACACCTTC. Encoded protein: CASSDDRGGGYTF.

V usage is TRBV6-5 and J usage is TRBJ1-1, with 7 bases identical to TRBD1. This CDR3 has 14 amino acids. CDR1 is MNHEY and CDR2 is SVGAGI in the germline V gene. V trimming: 6 bases; J trimming: 2 bases; junction bases outside the gene matches: 6. The CDR3 DNA follows: TGTGCCAGCAGCGCGACAGGGCCAAACACTGAAGCTTTCTTT. This codes for CASSATGPNTEAFF.

The chain employs TRBV5-5 and TRBJ1-1; possibly TRBD1 for D (6 bases). The germline V and J ends were trimmed by 0 bases and 5 bases, with 14 bases remaining between them. This CDR3 has 15 amino acids. The germline gives CDR1 SGHKS, CDR2 YYEKEE (reference sequence). CDR3 coding DNA: TGTGCCAGCAGCTTGGTCATAGGGGGGCGGACTGAAGCTTTCTTT. It is translated as CASSLVIGGRTEAFF.

The chain joins TRBV29-1 to TRBJ1-1; a weak D match, TRBD1 (5 bases). V was clipped by 0 bases and J by 11 bases, with 13 bases between them. This CDR3 spans 12 amino acids. CDR1 is SQVTM, CDR2 ANQGSEA, per germline. The chain's CDR3 is CSVEEFGAAAFF. The DNA of the CDR3 is TGCAGCGTTGAAGAATTTGGGGCGGCGGCTTTCTTT.

The gene calls are TRBV28 and TRBJ2-1; D may be TRBD2 (6 bases). Germline CDR1 and CDR2: MDHEN and SYDVKM. The CDR3 runs 12 residues. V was pared by 3 bases and J by 7 bases, with 7 bases between. CDR3 amino acids: CASSFRGNEQFF. The CDR3 DNA follows: TGTGCCAGCAGTTTTCGGGGGAATGAGCAGTTCTTC.

This sequence joins TRBV27 and TRBJ2-7; 16 nucleotides line up with TRBD2. Germline V gives CDR1 MNHEY, CDR2 SMNVEV (reference sequence). The CDR3 totals 18 residues. The V gene end was trimmed by 7 bases and the J gene end by 3 bases; junction bases not matched to a gene: 12. The CDR3 region is CASKRGLAGGLGIYEQYF. CDR3 DNA sequence: TGTGCCAGCAAAAGGGGACTAGCGGGAGGGCTTGGTATCTACGAGCAGTACTTC.

The rearrangement links TRBV4-3 to TRBJ1-5, with D tentatively TRBD1 (6 bases). The germline CDR1 and CDR2 sequences are LGHNA and YSLEER. This CDR3 has 16 residues. The germline V and J ends were trimmed by 1 base and 5 bases, with 15 bases remaining between them. The CDR3 coding sequence is TGCGCCAGCAGCCAAGGGGGGGCAGCCTCCTATCAGCCCCAGCATTTT. The encoded protein is CASSQGGAASYQPQHF.

This clone was seen only a few times. This sequence joins TRBV19 and TRBJ1-6, with D possibly TRBD1 on 5 matching bases. The CDR3 runs to 14 residues. Trimming removed 6 bases from V and 8 bases from J, with 14 bases in between. The V gene's germline CDR1 is LNHDA and CDR2 SQIVND (reference sequence). The CDR3 bases are TGTGCCAGTAGCACGGAGGGACTCTATTCACCCCTCCACTTT. Residues: CASSTEGLYSPLHF.

The V call is TRBV12-5, the J call TRBJ2-1; weak D call: TRBD2 (6 bases). Germline lookup yields CDR1 LGHNT and CDR2 FRNRAP. This CDR3 is 14 amino acids long. The ends were cut back, 7 bases at V and 4 bases at J, with 14 bases in the middle. Here the CDR3 DNA reads TGTGCTAGTGCCTTTGGGGGAGGATACAATGAGCAGTTCTTC. The encoded protein is CASAFGGGYNEQFF.

The gene calls are TRBV19 and TRBJ2-3; tentative D call: TRBD2 (6 bases). The CDR3 consists of 16 residues. Trimming removed 3 bases from V and 0 bases from J, with 13 bases in between. The germline V gene encodes CDR1 LNHDA and CDR2 SQIVND (reference sequence). CDR3 loop: CASSILRDPSTDTQYF. The CDR3 coding sequence is TGTGCCAGTAGTATTCTGCGGGACCCTAGCACAGATACGCAGTATTTT.

The chain is built from TRBV7-9 and TRBJ2-7, with TRBD1 as a possible D gene (5 bases). Germline V gene data show CDR1 as SEHNR and CDR2 as FQNEAQ (reference sequence). V was clipped by 3 bases and J by 4 bases, with 10 bases between them. The CDR3 totals 13 residues. As DNA, the CDR3 is TGTGCCAGCAGCTTCCAGGGTCCGTACGAGCAGTACTTC. Protein product: CASSFQGPYEQYF.

The chain carries TRBV10-3 and TRBJ2-3; TRBD2 aligns across 7 bases. The J segment lost 1 base and the V segment lost 5 bases, leaving 9 bases of the junction unmatched. From germline, CDR1 is ENHRY and CDR2 SYGVKD. This CDR3 spans 16 amino acids. The CDR3 here is CAISNRGLGGTDTQYF. The CDR3 coding sequence is TGTGCCATCAGTAACCGTGGACTAGGCGGCACAGATACGCAGTATTTT.

The chain is built from TRBV19 and TRBJ2-6; no firm D call. V gave up 8 bases and J gave up 0 bases, with 5 bases separating them. From germline, CDR1 is LNHDA and CDR2 SQIVND (reference sequence). This CDR3 region has 13 residues. CDR3 sequence reads: CASSYSGANVLTF. As DNA, the CDR3 is TGTGCCAGTTCCTACTCTGGGGCCAACGTCCTGACTTTC.

V gene TRBV11-1 combines with J gene TRBJ1-2, with D perhaps TRBD1 (5 bases). The CDR3 totals 13 residues. The V gene lost 3 bases and the J gene lost 2 bases, with 7 bases spanning the gap. Per germline, CDR1 SGHAT and CDR2 FQDESV (reference sequence). Here the CDR3 DNA reads TGTGCCAGCAGCTTGGGGGGAAACTATGGCTACACCTTC. Encoded protein: CASSLGGNYGYTF.